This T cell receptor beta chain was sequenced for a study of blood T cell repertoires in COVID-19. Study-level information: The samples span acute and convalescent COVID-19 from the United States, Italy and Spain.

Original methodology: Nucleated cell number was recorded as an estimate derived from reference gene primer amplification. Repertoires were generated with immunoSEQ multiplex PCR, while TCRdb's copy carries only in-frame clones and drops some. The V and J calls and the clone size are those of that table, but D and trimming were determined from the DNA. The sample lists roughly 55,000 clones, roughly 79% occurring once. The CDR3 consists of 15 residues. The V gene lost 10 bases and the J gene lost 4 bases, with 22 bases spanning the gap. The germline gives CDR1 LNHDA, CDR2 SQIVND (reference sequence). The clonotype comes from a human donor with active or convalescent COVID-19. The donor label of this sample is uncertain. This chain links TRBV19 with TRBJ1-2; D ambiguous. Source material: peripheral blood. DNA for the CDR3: TGTGCCACGACCCCAGGTTCGCCCACCTTCTATGGCTACACCTTC. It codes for CATTPGSPTFYGYTF.